Following are 14 T cell receptor beta chains from one sample sequenced in a study of blood T cell repertoires in COVID-19. Sequencing was performed with immunoSEQ multiplex PCR; in TCRdb, only in-frame clones are kept and a portion is missing. Of 53,000 or so clones in the sample, about three quarters were seen once. The sample was peripheral blood. These receptors were collected from a man between 65 and 80 years old with active or convalescent COVID-19.

The rearrangement links TRBV5-1 to TRBJ1-1, with D perhaps matching TRBD1 (5 bases). This CDR3 has 14 amino acids. CDR1 is SGHRS, CDR2 YFSETQ, per germline. Trimming removed 10 bases at V and 4 bases at J, with 20 bases between. The CDR3 nucleotides are TGCGCCTCCAAGAGCGGGGCGCGGGGCACTGAAGCTTTCTTT. Amino acids: CASKSGARGTEAFF.

CDR3 residues: CAWSFVSTGSSPLHF. DNA of the CDR3: TGTGCCTGGAGTTTTGTGTCGACAGGGTCGTCACCCCTCCACTTT. The V and J genes are TRBV30 and TRBJ1-6, with 7 bases fitting TRBD1. The CDR3 is made up of 15 amino acids. Germline V gene lookup returns CDR1 GTSNPN and CDR2 SVGIG (reference sequence). The V gene end was trimmed by 2 bases and the J gene end by 10 bases; junction bases not matched to a gene: 11.

This chain uses TRBV7-2 with TRBJ1-1, with unresolved D. Germline V gene sequence: CDR1 SGHTA, CDR2 FQGNSA. Trimming cost V 2 bases and J 2 bases, with 12 bases left between them. The CDR3 is 15 residues long. CDR3 sequence reads: CASSLYRGFNTEAFF. CDR3 DNA: TGTGCCAGCAGCTTATATCGAGGGTTTAACACTGAAGCTTTCTTT.

This sequence joins TRBV27 and TRBJ1-1; 7 positions match TRBD1. Germline CDR1 is MNHEY and CDR2 is SMNVEV (reference sequence). With 6 bases clipped from V and 2 bases from J, the junction kept 9 bases outside the gene matches. The CDR3 runs to 15 residues. Here the CDR3 DNA reads TGTGCCAGCAGAAACGACAGGGCCAGTAACACTGAAGCTTTCTTT. The encoded protein is CASRNDRASNTEAFF.

There are a few counts of this clone. This sample also contains other DNA sequences that code for the same CDR3. This chain links TRBV6-5 with TRBJ1-3, with D hard to call. CDR1 and CDR2 from the germline V gene are MNHEY and SVGAGI. This CDR3 has 12 amino acids. The V gene lost 8 bases and the J gene lost 0 bases, with 5 bases spanning the gap. The CDR3 DNA sequence: TGTGCCAGCCATTCCTCTGGAAACACCATATATTTT. Its translation: CASHSSGNTIYF.

The chain links TRBV11-2 to TRBJ2-5; TRBD2 might be the D (5 bases). Germline CDR1 SGHAT, CDR2 FQNNGV. V lost 0 bases and J 4 bases, leaving 15 bases between the germline ends. CDR3 length: 16 residues. The CDR3 is CASSLDPSGLGETQYF. The DNA of the CDR3 is TGTGCCAGCAGCTTAGATCCCTCTGGACTCGGAGAGACCCAGTACTTC.

The rearrangement links TRBV11-3 to TRBJ2-4; 7 bases are shared with TRBD1. The length of the CDR3 is 14 residues. V shed 6 bases, J shed 3 bases, and the junction held 5 bases outside the gene matches. In germline, CDR1 is SGHNT, CDR2 YENEEA. The CDR3: CASSYRDSKNIQYF. CDR3 bases: TGTGCCAGCAGTTATCGGGACAGCAAAAACATTCAGTACTTC.

The V and J genes are TRBV30 and TRBJ1-5; no definite D call. Germline V lookup: CDR1 GTSNPN, CDR2 SVGIG (reference sequence). V dropped 2 bases and J dropped 2 bases, with 10 bases sitting between them. The CDR3 is 14 residues long. The CDR3 loop is CAWSQREGNQPQHF. CDR3 in DNA: TGTGCCTGGAGTCAAAGAGAGGGCAATCAGCCCCAGCATTTT.

This rearrangement joins TRBV30 to TRBJ1-6; no reliable D call. Between the trimmed V and J ends, which lost 5 bases and 9 bases, there was a span of 20 bases. Per the germline V gene, CDR1 is GTSNPN and CDR2 is SVGIG (reference sequence). This CDR3 comprises 15 residues. The CDR3 reads CAWGSRDTFGSPLHF. CDR3 sequence (DNA): TGTGCCTGGGGCAGCAGAGACACATTCGGTTCACCCCTCCACTTT.

The V and J genes are TRBV30 and TRBJ1-1; D gene ambiguous. The CDR3 totals 12 residues. Trimming stripped 1 base from V and 2 bases from J, with 5 bases between. The germline V gene encodes CDR1 GTSNPN and CDR2 SVGIG (reference sequence). Here the CDR3 reads CAWSESNTEAFF. The CDR3 DNA follows: TGTGCCTGGAGTGAATCAAACACTGAAGCTTTCTTT.

The V call is TRBV19, the J call TRBJ2-6; D perhaps matches TRBD2 (6 bases). Germline CDR1 reads LNHDA; CDR2 reads SQIVND (reference sequence). The CDR3 covers 15 residues. V lost 6 bases and J lost 1, with 10 bases in between. CDR3 DNA sequence: TGTGCCAGTAGGCGGGAAACTTCTGGGGCCAACGTCCTGACTTTC. This gives the protein CASRRETSGANVLTF.

The rearrangement joins TRBV7-3 to TRBJ2-5, with D possibly matching TRBD2 (5 bases). Trimming removed 1 base at V and 4 bases at J, with 7 bases between. The CDR3 length is 13 residues. The germline CDR1 and CDR2 sequences are SGHTA and FQGTGA. CDR3 bases: TGTGCCAGCAGCTTAAAAGGGAGAGAGACCCAGTACTTC. Amino acid sequence: CASSLKGRETQYF.

The chain has TRBV7-2 and TRBJ2-7; 9 bases line up with TRBD2. V was clipped by 2 bases and J by 4 bases; unmatched bases: 6. Germline V lookup: CDR1 SGHTA, CDR2 FQGNSA. This CDR3 spans 15 amino acids. CDR3 in amino acids: CASSLSRAGGYEQYF. CDR3 nucleotides: TGTGCCAGCAGCTTAAGTCGTGCGGGGGGGTACGAGCAGTACTTC.

Only a few counts were recorded for this clone. The chain links TRBV3-1 (or the pseudogene TRBV3-2) to TRBJ1-2; TRBD1 might be the D (5 bases). Germline V lookup: CDR1 LGHDT, CDR2 YNNKEL (reference sequence). V shed 2 bases and J shed 8 bases, with 15 bases lying between them. The CDR3 is made up of 14 amino acids. CDR3 nucleotides: TGTGCCAGCAGCCAAAGCGCCAGGGCGGGAGGCTACACCTTC. Protein product: CASSQSARAGGYTF.